The 9 T cell receptor beta chains presented below share a single source sample, sequenced in a study of blood T cell repertoires in COVID-19. Using immunoSEQ multiplex PCR, the repertoire was profiled, and TCRdb retains in-frame clones only, with some absent. This table holds around 250,000 clones, about four fifths found once. Sequenced input: PBMCs or T cells enriched from blood (not recorded which). These receptors all come from a middle-aged man who had recovered from COVID-19.

This clone was found once. The rearrangement joins TRBV27 to TRBJ2-1; D is uncertain. Between the trimmed V and J ends, which lost 0 bases and 5 bases, there was a span of 11 bases. Germline V gene data show CDR1 as MNHEY and CDR2 as SMNVEV (reference sequence). The CDR3 totals 15 residues. Here the CDR3 reads CASSLSGGIHNEQFF. DNA of the CDR3: TGTGCCAGCAGTTTATCCGGCGGTATACACAATGAGCAGTTCTTC.

The genes are TRBV6-2 or TRBV6-3 and TRBJ2-7; TRBD1 is a possible D gene (6 bases). V lost 7 bases and J 6 bases, leaving 16 bases between the germline ends. This CDR3 region has 13 residues. Germline V CDR1 and CDR2: MNHEY, SVGEGT. The DNA of the CDR3 is TGTGCCAGCATCCCAGCAGGGGCGCGCGAGCAGTACTTC. The encoded protein is CASIPAGAREQYF.

The chain joins TRBV5-4 to TRBJ2-3; TRBD2 matches 12 bases. Unmatched junction bases numbered 5, after V lost 5 bases and J lost 4 bases. The CDR3 extends over 15 amino acids. Germline V gene data show CDR1 as SGHNT and CDR2 as YYREEE (reference sequence). CDR3 coding DNA: TGTGCCAGCAGTCTTCGACTAGCGGGGGCAGATACGCAGTATTTT. Protein product: CASSLRLAGADTQYF.

This sequence joins TRBV30 and TRBJ1-5, with unresolved D. This CDR3 is built from 13 residues. Looked up from germline, CDR1 is GTSNPN and CDR2 is SVGIG (reference sequence). Trimming pared 2 bases from V and 4 bases from J, leaving 9 bases between. The DNA for the CDR3 is TGTGCCTGGAGTCCGAGGGATAATCAGCCCCAGCATTTT. Protein: CAWSPRDNQPQHF.

The V and J genes are TRBV5-5 and TRBJ1-4; no clear D gene. The CDR3 loop spans 14 amino acids. Trimming left V 7 bases short and J 0 bases short, with 10 bases between. The germline CDR1 and CDR2 sequences are SGHKS and YYEKEE (reference sequence). The chain's CDR3 is CASGSEATNEKLFF. CDR3 coding DNA: TGTGCCAGCGGCTCAGAGGCAACTAATGAAAAACTGTTTTTT.

The V and J genes are TRBV27 and TRBJ2-3; 9 bases map to TRBD2. Losses at the gene ends were 3 bases for V and 4 bases for J; bases not matched to a gene: 2. The CDR3 has 14 amino acids. Germline loops: CDR1 MNHEY, CDR2 SMNVEV (reference sequence). The CDR3 nucleotides read TGTGCCAGCAGTTTGGGCGGGAGGGCAGATACGCAGTATTTT. It specifies CASSLGGRADTQYF.

CDR3 protein: CASSPDSTWGYTF. CDR3 coding DNA: TGCGCCAGCAGCCCAGACAGTACTTGGGGCTACACCTTC. The chain uses TRBV5-1 and TRBJ1-2; tentatively, D is TRBD1 (5 bases). Germline assignment: CDR1 SGHRS and CDR2 YFSETQ. The CDR3 consists of 13 residues. Trimming cost V 4 bases and J 8 bases, with 15 bases left between them.

The J gene is TRBJ2-5, the V gene TRBV29-1; 8 nucleotides align to TRBD1. Germline loops: CDR1 SQVTM, CDR2 ANQGSEA. V trimming: 3 bases; J trimming: 5 bases; junction bases outside the gene matches: 5. The CDR3 loop spans 13 amino acids. The CDR3 loop reads CSVDPRQGETQYF. CDR3 in DNA: TGCAGCGTTGATCCTCGACAGGGGGAGACCCAGTACTTC.

This chain uses TRBV5-1 with TRBJ2-3, with 7 bases aligning to TRBD1. J lost 3 bases, V lost 4 bases, and 5 bases had no gene match. Germline V gene data show CDR1 as SGHRS and CDR2 as YFSETQ. The CDR3 consists of 14 residues. CDR3 DNA: TGCGCCAGCAGCCCGCGGACAGGAACAGATACGCAGTATTTT. Translated: CASSPRTGTDTQYF.